This TCR beta chain was found in a study of blood T cell repertoires in COVID-19. Study-wide context: COVID-19 samples from acute and convalescent phases originated in the United States, Italy and Spain. T cells, B-cell-depleted T cells, or PBMCs supplied cDNA or gDNA.

Authors' processing steps: Amplification of reference gene primers was used by the study to estimate nucleated cell counts. Libraries were prepared by immunoSEQ multiplex PCR; TCRdb keeps only in-frame clonotypes and omits some of them. Clone size and the V and J calls come from that table; the DNA yielded D and trimming. The profile covers fewer than 30,000 clones, with 84% appearing a single time and 15% to 20% taken by the ten largest. Germline CDR1 SGHDT, CDR2 YYEEEE. The ends lost 0 bases at V and 7 bases at J; junction bases unmatched: 7. The CDR3 contains 15 residues. V is TRBV5-6 and J is TRBJ1-2; 9 bases agree with TRBD1. Specimen: peripheral blood. This sequence was found in a man in his 70s with active COVID-19. The CDR3 DNA follows: TGTGCCAGCAGCTTGGGGGACAGGGTCGACCCTGGCTACACCTTC. It is translated as CASSLGDRVDPGYTF.